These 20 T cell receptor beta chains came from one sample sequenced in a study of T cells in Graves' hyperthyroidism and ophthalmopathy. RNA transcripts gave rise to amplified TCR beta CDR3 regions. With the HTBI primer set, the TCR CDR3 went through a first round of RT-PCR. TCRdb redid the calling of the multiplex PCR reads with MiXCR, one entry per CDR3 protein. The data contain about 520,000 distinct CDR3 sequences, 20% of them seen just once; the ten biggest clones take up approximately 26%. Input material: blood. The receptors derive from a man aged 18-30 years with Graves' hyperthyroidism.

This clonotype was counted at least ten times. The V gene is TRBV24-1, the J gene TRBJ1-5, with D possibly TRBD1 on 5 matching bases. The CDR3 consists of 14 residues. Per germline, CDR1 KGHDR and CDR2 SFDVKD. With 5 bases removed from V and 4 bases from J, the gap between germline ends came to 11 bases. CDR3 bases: TGTGCCACCAGTGGGGCAGGGCGAAATCAGCCCCAGCATTTT. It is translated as CATSGAGRNQPQHF.

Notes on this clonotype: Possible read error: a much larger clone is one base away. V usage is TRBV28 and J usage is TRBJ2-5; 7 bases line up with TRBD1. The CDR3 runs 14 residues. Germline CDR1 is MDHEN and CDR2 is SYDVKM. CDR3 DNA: TGTGCCAGCAGTTTAGACAGGGTTATAGAGACCAAGTACTTC. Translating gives CASSLDRVIETKYF.

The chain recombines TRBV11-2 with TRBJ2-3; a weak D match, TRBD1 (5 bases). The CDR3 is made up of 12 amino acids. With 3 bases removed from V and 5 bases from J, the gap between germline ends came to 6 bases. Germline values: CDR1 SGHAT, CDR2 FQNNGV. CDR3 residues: CASSFRGDTQYF. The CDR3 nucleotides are TGTGCCAGCAGCTTTAGGGGAGATACGCAGTATTTT.

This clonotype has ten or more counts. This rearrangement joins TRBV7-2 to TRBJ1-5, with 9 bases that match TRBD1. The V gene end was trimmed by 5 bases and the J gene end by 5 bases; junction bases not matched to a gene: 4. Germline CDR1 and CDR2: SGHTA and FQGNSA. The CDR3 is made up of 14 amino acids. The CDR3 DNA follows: TGTGCCAGCAGCCTACAGGGGGCTTATCAGCCCCAGCATTTT. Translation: CASSLQGAYQPQHF.

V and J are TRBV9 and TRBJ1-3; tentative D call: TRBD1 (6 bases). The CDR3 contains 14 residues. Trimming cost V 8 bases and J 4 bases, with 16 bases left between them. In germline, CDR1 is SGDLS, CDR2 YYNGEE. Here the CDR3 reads CASSPGQWGNTIYF. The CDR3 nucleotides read TGTGCCAGTAGCCCCGGACAGTGGGGAAACACCATATATTTT. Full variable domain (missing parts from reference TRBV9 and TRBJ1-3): DSGVTQTPKHLITATGQRVTLRCSPRSGDLSVYWYQQSLDQGLQFLIQYYNGEERAKGNILERFSAQQFPDLHSELNLSSLELGDSALYFCASSPGQWGNTIYFGEGSWLTVV.

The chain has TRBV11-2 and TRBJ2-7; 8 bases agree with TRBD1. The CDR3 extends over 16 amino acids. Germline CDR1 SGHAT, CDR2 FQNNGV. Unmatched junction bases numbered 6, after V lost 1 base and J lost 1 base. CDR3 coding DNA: TGTGCCAGCAGCTTAGGGGCAGGGGGCCTATCCTACGAGCAGTACTTC. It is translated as CASSLGAGGLSYEQYF.

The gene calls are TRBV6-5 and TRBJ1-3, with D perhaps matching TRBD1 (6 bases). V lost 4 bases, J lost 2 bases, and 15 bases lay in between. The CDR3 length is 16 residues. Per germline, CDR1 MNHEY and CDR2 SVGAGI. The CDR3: CASSSTRQAAGNTIYF. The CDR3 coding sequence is TGTGCCAGCAGTTCCACCCGACAGGCCGCTGGAAACACCATATATTTT.

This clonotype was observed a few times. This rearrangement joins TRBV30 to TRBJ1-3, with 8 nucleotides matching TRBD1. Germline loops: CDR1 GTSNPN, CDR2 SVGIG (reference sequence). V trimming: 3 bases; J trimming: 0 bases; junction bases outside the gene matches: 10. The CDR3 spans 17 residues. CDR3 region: CAWRGWGTGASGNTIYF. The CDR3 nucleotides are TGTGCCTGGAGGGGCTGGGGGACAGGTGCCTCTGGAAACACCATATATTTT.

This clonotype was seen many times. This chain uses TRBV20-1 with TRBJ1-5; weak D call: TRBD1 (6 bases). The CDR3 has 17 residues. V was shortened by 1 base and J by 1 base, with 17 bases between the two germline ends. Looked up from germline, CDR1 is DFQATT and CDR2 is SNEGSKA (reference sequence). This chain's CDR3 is CSARVAGALVSNQPQHF. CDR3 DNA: TGCAGTGCTAGAGTGGCAGGGGCCCTCGTGAGCAATCAGCCCCAGCATTTT.

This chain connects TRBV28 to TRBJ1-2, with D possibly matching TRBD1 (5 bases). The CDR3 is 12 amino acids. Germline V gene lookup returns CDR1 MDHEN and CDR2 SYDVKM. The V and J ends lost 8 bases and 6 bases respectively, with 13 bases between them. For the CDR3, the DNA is TGTGCCAGCGGGGGGGTGAAGAATGGCTACACCTTC. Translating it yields CASGGVKNGYTF.

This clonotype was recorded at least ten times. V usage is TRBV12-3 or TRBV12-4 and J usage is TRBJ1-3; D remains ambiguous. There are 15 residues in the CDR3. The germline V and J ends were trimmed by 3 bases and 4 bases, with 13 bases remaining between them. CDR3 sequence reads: CASSFVGPRGNTIYF. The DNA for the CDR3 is TGTGCCAGCAGTTTTGTGGGCCCCCGGGGAAACACCATATATTTT.

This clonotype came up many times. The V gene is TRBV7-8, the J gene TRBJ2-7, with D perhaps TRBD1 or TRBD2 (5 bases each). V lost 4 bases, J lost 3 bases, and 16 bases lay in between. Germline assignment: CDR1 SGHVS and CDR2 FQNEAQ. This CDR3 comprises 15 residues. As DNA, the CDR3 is TGTGCCAGCAGCTCCACAGGCCCGAGGGTCTACGAGCAGTACTTC. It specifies CASSSTGPRVYEQYF.

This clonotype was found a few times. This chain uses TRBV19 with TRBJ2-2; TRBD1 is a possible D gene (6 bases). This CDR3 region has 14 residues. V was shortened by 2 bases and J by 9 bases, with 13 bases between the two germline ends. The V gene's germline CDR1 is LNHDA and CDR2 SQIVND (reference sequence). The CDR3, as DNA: TGTGCCAGTAGTATATCTTGGGGGCCCCGGGAGCTGTTTTTT. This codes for CASSISWGPRELFF.

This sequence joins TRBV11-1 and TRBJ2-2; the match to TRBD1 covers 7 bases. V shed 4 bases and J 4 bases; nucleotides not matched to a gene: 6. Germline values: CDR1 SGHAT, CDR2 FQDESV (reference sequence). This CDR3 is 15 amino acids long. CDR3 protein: CASSSGTALTGELFF. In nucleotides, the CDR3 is TGTGCCAGCAGCTCCGGGACAGCGCTCACCGGGGAGCTGTTTTTT.

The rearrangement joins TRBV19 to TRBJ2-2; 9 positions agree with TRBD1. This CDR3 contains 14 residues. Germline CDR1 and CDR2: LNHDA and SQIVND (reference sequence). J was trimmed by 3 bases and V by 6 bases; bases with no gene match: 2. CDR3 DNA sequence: TGTGCCAGTAGAGACAGGGGGTACACCGGGGAGCTGTTTTTT. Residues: CASRDRGYTGELFF.

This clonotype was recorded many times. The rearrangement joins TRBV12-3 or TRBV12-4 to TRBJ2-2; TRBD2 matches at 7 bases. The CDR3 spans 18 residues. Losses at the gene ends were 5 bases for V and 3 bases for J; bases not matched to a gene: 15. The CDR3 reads CASSLLLSAGQDTGELFF. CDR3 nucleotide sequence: TGTGCCAGCAGTCTTCTCCTATCAGCGGGGCAGGACACCGGGGAGCTGTTTTTT.

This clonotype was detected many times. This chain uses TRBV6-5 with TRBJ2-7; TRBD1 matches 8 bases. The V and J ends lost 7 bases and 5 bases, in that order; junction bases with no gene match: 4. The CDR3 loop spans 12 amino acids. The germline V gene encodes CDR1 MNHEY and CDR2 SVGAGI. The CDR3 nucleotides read TGTGCCAGCAAGGACAGGGTCGACGAGCAGTACTTC. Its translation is CASKDRVDEQYF.

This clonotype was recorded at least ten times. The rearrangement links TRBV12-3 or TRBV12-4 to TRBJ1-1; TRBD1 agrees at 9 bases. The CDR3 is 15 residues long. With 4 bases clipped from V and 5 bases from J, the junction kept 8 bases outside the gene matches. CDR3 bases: TGTGCCAGCAGTTCGACAGGGGGGCGGAAAACTGAAGCTTTCTTT. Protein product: CASSSTGGRKTEAFF.

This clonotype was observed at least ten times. The CDR3 DNA reads as TGTGCCAGCAGTGACCTGACAGGGGCCTACGAGCAGTACTTC. Protein: CASSDLTGAYEQYF. The rearrangement uses TRBV2 and TRBJ2-7; TRBD1 agrees at 8 bases. Per the germline V gene, CDR1 is SNHLY and CDR2 is FYNNEI. Unmatched junction bases numbered 3, after V lost 3 bases and J lost 2 bases. The CDR3 covers 14 residues.

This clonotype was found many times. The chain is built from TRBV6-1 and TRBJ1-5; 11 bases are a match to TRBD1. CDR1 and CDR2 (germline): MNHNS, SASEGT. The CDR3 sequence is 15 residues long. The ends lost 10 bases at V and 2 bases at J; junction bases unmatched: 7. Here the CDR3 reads CATRDRGKGNQPQHF. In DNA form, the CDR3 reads TGTGCCACCCGGGACAGGGGGAAAGGCAATCAGCCCCAGCATTTT.